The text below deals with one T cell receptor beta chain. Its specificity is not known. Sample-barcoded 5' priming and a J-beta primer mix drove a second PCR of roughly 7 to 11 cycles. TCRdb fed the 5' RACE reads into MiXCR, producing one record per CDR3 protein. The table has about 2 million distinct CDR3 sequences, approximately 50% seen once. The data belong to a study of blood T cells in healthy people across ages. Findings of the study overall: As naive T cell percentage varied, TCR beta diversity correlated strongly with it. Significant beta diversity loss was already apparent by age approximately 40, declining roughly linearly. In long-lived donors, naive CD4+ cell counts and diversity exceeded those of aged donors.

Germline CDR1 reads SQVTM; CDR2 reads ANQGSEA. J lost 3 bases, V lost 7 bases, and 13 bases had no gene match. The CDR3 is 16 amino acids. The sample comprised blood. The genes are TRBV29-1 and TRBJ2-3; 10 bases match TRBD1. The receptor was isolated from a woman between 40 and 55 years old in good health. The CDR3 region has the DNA TGCAGCGGCGGGGGATTTAGGACAGGGGGGACAGATACGCAGTATTTT. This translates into CSGGGFRTGGTDTQYF.